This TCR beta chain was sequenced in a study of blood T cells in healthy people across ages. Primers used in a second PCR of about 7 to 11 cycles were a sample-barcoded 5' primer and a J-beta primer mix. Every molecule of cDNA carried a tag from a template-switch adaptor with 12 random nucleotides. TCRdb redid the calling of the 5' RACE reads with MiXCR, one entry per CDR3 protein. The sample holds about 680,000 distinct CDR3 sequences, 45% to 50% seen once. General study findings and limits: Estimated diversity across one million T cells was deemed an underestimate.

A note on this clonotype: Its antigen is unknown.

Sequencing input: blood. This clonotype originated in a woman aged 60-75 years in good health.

The CDR3 spells CASSLDTRGLSEQYF. For the CDR3, the DNA is TGTGCCAGCAGTTTGGACACGAGGGGCCTCTCCGAGCAGTACTTC. The chain carries TRBV28 and TRBJ2-7; D is tentatively TRBD1 or TRBD2 (5 bases each). CDR3 length: 15 amino acids. V was pared by 3 bases and J by 6 bases, with 18 bases between. Per germline, CDR1 MDHEN and CDR2 SYDVKM.